Below, 9 T cell receptor beta chains from the same sample are listed, as sequenced in a study of cytomegalovirus exposure and HLA in healthy donors. In the PCR, 60 Vbeta and 13 Jbeta primers were used. Using immunoSEQ multiplex PCR, the repertoire was profiled, and TCRdb retains in-frame clones only, with some absent. Found here are 75,000 to 90,000 clones, 55% to 85% of them singletons; the top ten hold around 10%. Sequenced sample: PBMCs. All receptors come from a woman in her 40s in good health and CMV-seropositive.

This clone was observed a handful of times. J is TRBJ1-2 and V is TRBV30; D unclear. V dropped 0 bases and J dropped 4 bases, with 9 bases sitting between them. The CDR3 runs 13 residues. Per germline, CDR1 GTSNPN and CDR2 SVGIG (reference sequence). The CDR3 DNA reads as TGTGCCTGGAGTGTACTAGGGAGCTATGGCTACACCTTC. Translation: CAWSVLGSYGYTF.

The chain joins TRBV18 to TRBJ2-2, with 7 nucleotides matching TRBD1. V lost 8 bases to trimming and J lost 3 bases; unmatched junction nucleotides: 6. Germline values: CDR1 KGHSH, CDR2 LQKENI. CDR3 size: 14 residues. The CDR3 loop reads CASLGTEYTGELFF. The CDR3, as DNA: TGTGCCAGCCTTGGGACAGAATACACCGGGGAGCTGTTTTTT.

This clone has just a few counts. The genes are TRBV4-1 and TRBJ2-3; D remains unclear. The CDR3 has 14 amino acids. V dropped 0 bases and J dropped 5 bases, with 9 bases sitting between them. Germline CDR1 is MGHRA and CDR2 is YSYEKL. CDR3 coding DNA: TGCGCCAGCAGCCAAGAGGCCCGCGGAGATACGCAGTATTTT. It translates to CASSQEARGDTQYF.

V usage is TRBV5-6 and J usage is TRBJ1-2, with D maybe TRBD1 (5 bases). V was shortened by 4 bases and J by 0 bases, with 13 bases between the two germline ends. The CDR3 spans 15 residues. Germline-derived CDR1 and CDR2 are SGHDT and YYEEEE. CDR3 coding DNA: TGTGCCAGCAGCAGACTTGGGGCTTCTAACTATGGCTACACCTTC. Protein sequence: CASSRLGASNYGYTF.

The chain employs TRBV4-3 and TRBJ1-2; D is possibly TRBD1 (6 bases). V was trimmed by 0 bases and J by 7 bases, leaving 15 bases between them. The CDR3 covers 15 residues. CDR1 is LGHNA, CDR2 YSLEER, per germline. The CDR3 bases are TGCGCCAGCAGCCAAGATCGAGGGGGTCTGCTTGGCTACACCTTC. Translated, it gives CASSQDRGGLLGYTF.

A word on this clone: Germline is not matched at one junction end, which may reflect a read error. The rearrangement links TRBV7-9 to TRBJ2-1, with unresolved D. This CDR3 region has 8 residues. Per the germline V gene, CDR1 is SEHNR and CDR2 is FQNEAQ (reference sequence). In nucleotides, the CDR3 is TGTTCCAGCAGCTTACGGGTCTTC. Amino acids: CSSSLRVF.

This chain joins TRBV2 and TRBJ1-3, with TRBD1 as a possible D gene (6 bases). The CDR3 spans 13 residues. V was clipped by 6 bases and J by 2 bases, with 8 bases between them. CDR1 SNHLY and CDR2 FYNNEI come from the germline V gene. The CDR3 loop is CASSRDTGNTIYF. As DNA, the CDR3 is TGTGCCAGCAGCCGGGACACTGGAAACACCATATATTTT.

This clone was counted a few times. V and J are TRBV7-8 and TRBJ2-7; 8 nucleotides agree with TRBD1. Germline V gives CDR1 SGHVS, CDR2 FQNEAQ. Trimming removed 0 bases from V and 2 bases from J; junction bases left unmatched: 15. This CDR3 region has 19 residues. The CDR3 sequence: CASSLAGQGSSVQPYEQYF. The CDR3 nucleotides read TGTGCCAGCAGCTTAGCCGGACAGGGATCGTCGGTCCAACCCTACGAGCAGTACTTC.

This clone came up a few times. V gene TRBV5-6 combines with J gene TRBJ1-1; no definite D call. Trimming took 2 bases from V and 5 from J, leaving 7 bases between them. The germline CDR1 and CDR2 sequences are SGHDT and YYEEEE. CDR3 length: 12 residues. The CDR3 protein is CASSLSGTEAFF. The CDR3 DNA follows: TGTGCCAGCAGCTTATCCGGTACTGAAGCTTTCTTT.